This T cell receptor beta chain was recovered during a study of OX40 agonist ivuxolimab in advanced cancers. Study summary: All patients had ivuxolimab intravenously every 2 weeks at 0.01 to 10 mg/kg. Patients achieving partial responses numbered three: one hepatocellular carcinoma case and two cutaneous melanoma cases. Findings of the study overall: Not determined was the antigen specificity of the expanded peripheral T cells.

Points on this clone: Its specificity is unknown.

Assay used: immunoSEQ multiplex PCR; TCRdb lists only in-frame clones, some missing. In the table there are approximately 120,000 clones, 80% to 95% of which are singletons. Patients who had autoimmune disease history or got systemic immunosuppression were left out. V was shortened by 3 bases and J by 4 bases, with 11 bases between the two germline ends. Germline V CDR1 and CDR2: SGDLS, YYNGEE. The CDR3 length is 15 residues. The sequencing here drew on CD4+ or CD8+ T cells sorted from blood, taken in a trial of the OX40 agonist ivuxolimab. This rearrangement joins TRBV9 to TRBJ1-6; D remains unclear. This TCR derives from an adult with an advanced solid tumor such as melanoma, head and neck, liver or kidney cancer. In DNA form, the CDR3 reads TGTGCCAGCAGCGGGGGAGGAAGTTATAATTCACCCCTCCACTTT. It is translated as CASSGGGSYNSPLHF.